The entry below gives a single T cell receptor (beta chain) sequence along with its context. The antigen remains undetermined. The assay was immunoSEQ multiplex PCR, and TCRdb's table has in-frame clones only and misses some. In the table there are 2 million to 3 million clones, 80% to 95% of which are singletons. From germline, CDR1 is SGDLS and CDR2 YYNGEE. There are 15 residues in the CDR3. After removal of 3 bases from V and 2 bases from J, the junction contained 4 bases not matched to a gene. The sample is drawn from a study of shared clonotypes between healthy human individuals. General observations from the study: There were few donors, and this limited the genetic and exposure-history diversity represented.

CD4+ cell separation produced CD45RA+ naive and CD45RA-negative memory subsets. The specimen sequenced was naive CD4+ T cells from PBMCs. Sample subset: CD45RA+ positively selected. The TCR originated in a young man in good health. Some clones in this sample may be carry-over from other donors' samples. The chain links TRBV9 to TRBJ2-3; TRBD1 aligns across 9 bases. For the CDR3, the DNA is TGTGCCAGCAGCGAAAGACAGGGGGACACAGATACGCAGTATTTT. This codes for CASSERQGDTDTQYF.